Sequencing of this TCR beta chain was carried out in a study of cytomegalovirus exposure and HLA in healthy donors. TCRdb's copy holds only in-frame clones and misses some; the assay was immunoSEQ multiplex PCR. The profile shows tens of thousands of clones, approximately 93% of them singletons. The CDR3 runs 13 residues. CDR1 and CDR2 (germline): SQVTM, ANQGSEA. The trim removed 7 bases at V and 5 bases at J, leaving 8 bases unmatched. The study, taken as a whole, reports: According to a subsequent analysis, TCR clusters from the first cohort were inclined to appear together in the 120 or so validation repertoires. A classifier reportedly called cytomegalovirus status with high sensitivity and specificity. In vitro, three CMV-associated chains proved specific for CMV antigens. Cytomegalovirus association was listed for about 150 TCR beta chains.

In the case of this clone: Its specificity is not known.

This clonotype was obtained from a woman under 30 in good health and CMV-seronegative. The chain employs TRBV29-1 and TRBJ2-3, with 8 bases lining up with TRBD2. The specimen sequenced was PBMCs. The DNA for the CDR3 is TGCAGCGCCATTAAGCGGGGGAGAGATACGCAGTATTTT. It codes for CSAIKRGRDTQYF.